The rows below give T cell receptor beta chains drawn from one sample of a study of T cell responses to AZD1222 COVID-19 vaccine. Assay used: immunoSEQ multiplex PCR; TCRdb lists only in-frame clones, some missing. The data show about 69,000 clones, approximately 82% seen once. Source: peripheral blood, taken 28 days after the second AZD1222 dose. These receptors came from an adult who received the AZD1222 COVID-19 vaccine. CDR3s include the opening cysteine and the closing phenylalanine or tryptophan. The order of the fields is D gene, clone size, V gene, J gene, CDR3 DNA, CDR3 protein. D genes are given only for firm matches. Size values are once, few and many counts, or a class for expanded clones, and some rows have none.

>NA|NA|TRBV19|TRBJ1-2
TGTGCCAGTAGTATTAATACGCAGGCTGGCTACACCTTC
CASSINTQAGYTF
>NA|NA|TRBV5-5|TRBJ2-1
TGTGCCAGCAGCTGGCTCGGCCCGAACAATGAGCAGTTCTTC
CASSWLGPNNEQFF
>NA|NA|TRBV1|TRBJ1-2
TGCACCAGCAGCCAAGATCGTGGGGGGCGAAGCTATGGCTACACCTTC
CTSSQDRGGRSYGYTF
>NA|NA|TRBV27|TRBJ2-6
TGTGCCAGCAGTCAACCAACCCCCAACTCTGGGGCCAACGTCCTGACTTTC
CASSQPTPNSGANVLTF
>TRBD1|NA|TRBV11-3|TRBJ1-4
TGTGCCAGCAGCTTCACAGGGGCAGGAGCTAATGAAAAACTGTTTTTT
CASSFTGAGANEKLFF
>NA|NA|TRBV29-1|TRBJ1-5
TGCAGCGTACAGTCAGGGGGCAATCAGCCCCAGCATTTT
CSVQSGGNQPQHF
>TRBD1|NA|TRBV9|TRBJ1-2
TGTGCCAGCAGCGGTTTTGGACAGGACCTATATGGCTACACCTTC
CASSGFGQDLYGYTF
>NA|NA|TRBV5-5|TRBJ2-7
TGTGCCAGCAGCCCGGTCGGGCGAGCCTACGAGCAGTACTTC
CASSPVGRAYEQYF
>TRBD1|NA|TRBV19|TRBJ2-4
TGTGCCAGTAGTATAGTGGGCCAGGGGGCGAGGAGTGGAACCAAAAACATTCAGTACTTC
CASSIVGQGARSGTKNIQYF
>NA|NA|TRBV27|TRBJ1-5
TGTGCCAGCAGTTTACAGGGCCAGAATCAGCCCCAGCATTTT
CASSLQGQNQPQHF
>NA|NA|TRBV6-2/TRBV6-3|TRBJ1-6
TGTGCCAGCAGTTACTCGGGGGACACCAATTCACCCCTCCACTTT
CASSYSGDTNSPLHF
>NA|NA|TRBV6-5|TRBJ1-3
TGTGCCAGCAGTTACTCGGCAGCAAGAAACACCATATATTTT
CASSYSAARNTIYF
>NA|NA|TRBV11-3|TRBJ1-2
TGTGCCAGCAGCTTAGATGGCGTCCAGGCCCCATATGGCTACACCTTC
CASSLDGVQAPYGYTF
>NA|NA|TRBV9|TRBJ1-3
TGTGCCAGCAGCGGGGACTGGGGGGGAAACACCATATATTTT
CASSGDWGGNTIYF
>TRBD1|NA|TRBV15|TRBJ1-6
TGTGCCACCAGCAGATCCACAGGGGGGGATTCACCCCTCCACTTT
CATSRSTGGDSPLHF
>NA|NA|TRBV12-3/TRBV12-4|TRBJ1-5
TGTGCCAGCAGTTTAGTGGGGGATCAGCCCCAGCATTTT
CASSLVGDQPQHF
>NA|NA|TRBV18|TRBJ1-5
TGTGCCAGCTCACCAACCCGGGCAGGCCTCAATCAGCCCCAGCATTTT
CASSPTRAGLNQPQHF
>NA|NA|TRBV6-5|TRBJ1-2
TGTGCCAGCAGCCTCGGACACTTCTATGGCTACACCTTC
CASSLGHFYGYTF
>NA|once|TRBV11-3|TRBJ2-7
TGTGCCAGCAGCTTAGAAGCAGGGAGCTCCTACGAGCAGTACTTC
CASSLEAGSSYEQYF
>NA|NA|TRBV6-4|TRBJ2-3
TGTGCCAGCAGTCTGGGGGGCCGGAATACGCAGTATTTT
CASSLGGRNTQYF
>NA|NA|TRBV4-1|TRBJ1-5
TGCGCCAGCAGCCAAGAAGGAGGCAGCAATCAGCCCCAGCATTTT
CASSQEGGSNQPQHF
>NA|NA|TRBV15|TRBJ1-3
TGTGCCACCAGCAGAGATTGGGGGGACGGAAACACCATATATTTT
CATSRDWGDGNTIYF
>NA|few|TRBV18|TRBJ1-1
TGTGCCAGCTCATCGAGGGGGAGAAACACTGAAGCTTTCTTT
CASSSRGRNTEAFF
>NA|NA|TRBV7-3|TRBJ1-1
TGTGCCAGCAGCTCCGGGATGAACACTGAAGCTTTCTTT
CASSSGMNTEAFF
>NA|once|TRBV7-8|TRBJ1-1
TGTGCCAGCTCGGGCACTTGGACCACTGAAGCTTTCTTT
CASSGTWTTEAFF
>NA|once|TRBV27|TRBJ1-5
TGTGCCAGCAGTTCGGGGGGGCCCCAGCCCCAGCATTTT
CASSSGGPQPQHF
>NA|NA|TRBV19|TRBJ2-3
TGTGCCAGTAGTATACAGGGGCACGGCACAGATACGCAGTATTTT
CASSIQGHGTDTQYF
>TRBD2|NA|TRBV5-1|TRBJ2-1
TGCGCCAGCAGCTTGGGGATGGGACTAGCATATCGGGCCAATGAGCAGTTCTTC
CASSLGMGLAYRANEQFF
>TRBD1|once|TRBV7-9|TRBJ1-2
TGTGCCAGCAGCTGGGGACAGGGGCTTAACTATGGCTACACCTTC
CASSWGQGLNYGYTF
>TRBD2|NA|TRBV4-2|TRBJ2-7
TGTGCCAGCAGCCAAGGGTCAACTAGCGGGACGGGCGAGCAGTACTTC
CASSQGSTSGTGEQYF
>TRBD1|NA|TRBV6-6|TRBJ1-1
TGTGCCAGCAGAAAACAGGGGGCGGGCACTGAAGCTTTCTTT
CASRKQGAGTEAFF
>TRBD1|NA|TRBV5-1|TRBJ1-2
TGCGCCAGCAGCTTGGCCATTACAGGGGGCGCGCATGGCTACACCTTC
CASSLAITGGAHGYTF
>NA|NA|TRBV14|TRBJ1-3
TGTGCCAGCAGCCATGGACAGGGAAACACCATATATTTT
CASSHGQGNTIYF
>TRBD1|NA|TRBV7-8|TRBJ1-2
TGTGCCAGCAGCGACAGGGTACCGATCGATGGCTACACCTTC
CASSDRVPIDGYTF
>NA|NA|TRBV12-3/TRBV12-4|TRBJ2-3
TGTGCCAGCAGTTCGGCGGGGGCGGATACGCAGTATTTT
CASSSAGADTQYF
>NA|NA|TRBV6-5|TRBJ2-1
TGTGCCAGCAGGATCAACAATGAGCAGTTCTTC
CASRINNEQFF
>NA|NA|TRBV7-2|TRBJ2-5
TGTGCCAGCAGACCAGAAGGATCGAGGGGGACCCAGTACTTC
CASRPEGSRGTQYF